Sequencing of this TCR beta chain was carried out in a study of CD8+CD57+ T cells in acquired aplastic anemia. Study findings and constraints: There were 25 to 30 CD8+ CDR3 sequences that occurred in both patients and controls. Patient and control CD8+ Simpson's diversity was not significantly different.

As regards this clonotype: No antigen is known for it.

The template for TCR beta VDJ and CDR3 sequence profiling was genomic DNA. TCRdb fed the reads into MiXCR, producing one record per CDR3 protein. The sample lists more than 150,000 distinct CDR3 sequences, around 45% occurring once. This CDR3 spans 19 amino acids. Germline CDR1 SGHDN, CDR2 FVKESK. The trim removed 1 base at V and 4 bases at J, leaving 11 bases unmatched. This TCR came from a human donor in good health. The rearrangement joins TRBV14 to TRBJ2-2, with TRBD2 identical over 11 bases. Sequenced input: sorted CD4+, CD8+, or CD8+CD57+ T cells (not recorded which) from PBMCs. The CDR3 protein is CASSQGYRLAGGATGELFF. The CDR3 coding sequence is TGTGCCAGCAGCCAAGGTTATCGGCTAGCGGGAGGTGCCACCGGGGAGCTGTTTTTT.